The present entry profiles one TCR beta chain with its context. V shed 2 bases and J 9 bases; nucleotides not matched to a gene: 9. The CDR3 totals 16 residues. Germline-derived CDR1 and CDR2 are MNHEY and SVGEGT. The data are from a study of blood T cell repertoires in COVID-19. Study summary: The origin of the acute and convalescent COVID-19 samples was the United States, Italy and Spain. T cells, B-cell-depleted T cells, or PBMCs provided the cDNA or gDNA that served as material.

In the study's own analysis: Estimates of nucleated cell counts were drawn from the amplification of reference gene primers. Sequencing was performed with immunoSEQ multiplex PCR; in TCRdb, only in-frame clones are kept and a portion is missing. That table is the source of V, J and clone size, and D and trimming were worked out from the DNA. The repertoire consists of roughly 100,000 clones, with around 88% occurring once and the leading ten covering around a quarter. The chain links TRBV6-2 or TRBV6-3 to TRBJ1-6, with 8 bases aligning to TRBD1. The sequencing input was peripheral blood. The TCR comes from a human donor in a cohort sampled during active COVID-19. In nucleotides, the CDR3 is TGTGCCAGCAGTTACCCGCCGACAGGGGTTGGTTCACCCCTCCACTTT. This translates into CASSYPPTGVGSPLHF.